This TCR beta chain was recovered during a study of T cells in localized non-small cell lung cancer. V lost 0 bases to trimming and J lost 3 bases, with 12 bases between them. The CDR3 totals 16 residues. Looked up from germline, CDR1 is LGHNA and CDR2 is YSLEER. This clone occurred once. The antigen is unknown. The data were produced by immunoSEQ multiplex PCR, yet TCRdb's version contains in-frame clones alone and is incomplete. Among some 25,000 clones listed, 92% were seen once. Findings of the study overall: When the top 100 tumor clones were examined, a median about 60 of them also appeared in the adjacent lung, which was paired and uninvolved. Greater blood T cell density accompanied longer overall survival. Because researchers sequenced only one region of the tumor, heterogeneity is still possible.

The sequence came from a man aged 35 to 69 with stage III squamous cell lung carcinoma. The material sequenced was peripheral blood, taken before any cancer treatment. The chain uses TRBV4-3 and TRBJ1-3; tentatively, D is TRBD1 (6 bases). CDR3 DNA sequence: TGCGCCAGCAGCCAAGATGGGGGGGGCGGTGGAAACACCATATATTTT. Translating gives CASSQDGGGGGNTIYF.